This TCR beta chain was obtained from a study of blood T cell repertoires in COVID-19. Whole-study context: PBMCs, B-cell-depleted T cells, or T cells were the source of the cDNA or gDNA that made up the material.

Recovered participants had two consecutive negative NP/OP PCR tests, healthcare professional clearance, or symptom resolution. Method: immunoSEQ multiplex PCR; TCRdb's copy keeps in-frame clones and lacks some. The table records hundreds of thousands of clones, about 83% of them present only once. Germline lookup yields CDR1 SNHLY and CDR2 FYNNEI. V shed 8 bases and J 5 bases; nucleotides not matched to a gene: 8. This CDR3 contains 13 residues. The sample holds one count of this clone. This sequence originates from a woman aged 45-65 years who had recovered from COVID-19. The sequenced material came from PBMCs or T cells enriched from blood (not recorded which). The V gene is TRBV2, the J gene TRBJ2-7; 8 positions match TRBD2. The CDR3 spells CASQGLVFNEQYF. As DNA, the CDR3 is TGTGCCAGCCAGGGACTAGTCTTTAACGAGCAGTACTTC. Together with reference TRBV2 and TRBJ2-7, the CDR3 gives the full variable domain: EPEVTQTPSHQVTQMGQEVILRCVPISNHLYFYWYRQILGQKVEFLVSFYNNEISEKSEIFDDQFSVERPDGSNFTLKIRSTKLEDSAMYFCASQGLVFNEQYFGPGTRLTVT.